Shown below are 3 T cell receptor beta chains from a single sample sequenced in a study of post-analysis software for immune sequencing data. Study-level points and caveats: Relative to controls, patients had roughly five TRBV segments at higher frequency, with TRBV5-6, TRBV5-1 and TRBV20-1 among these.

Antigens for these TCRs are unknown. The TCR beta cDNA libraries carried unique molecular identifiers. TCRdb processed the PCR reads anew with MiXCR; each CDR3 protein has one entry. The sample includes roughly 540,000 distinct CDR3 sequences, around a third of them seen just once. The sequenced sample consisted of blood. These receptors originate from a girl between 2 and 17 years old with multiple sclerosis.

This clonotype was observed a few times. CDR3 amino acids: CASSYLRVRGMNTEAFF. CDR3 in DNA: TGTGCCAGCAGTTACCTCAGGGTCAGGGGAATGAACACTGAAGCTTTCTTT. V usage is TRBV6-5 and J usage is TRBJ1-1, with D tentatively TRBD1 (6 bases). V lost 2 bases and J lost 0, with 16 bases in between. Germline CDR1 is MNHEY and CDR2 is SVGAGI. The CDR3 is 17 amino acids.

In this sample, this clonotype turned up a few times. This chain links TRBV5-1 with TRBJ2-3; TRBD1 agrees at 7 bases. The V segment lost 4 bases and the J segment 5 bases; nucleotides outside the gene matches: 16. The CDR3 length is 17 residues. Germline V lookup: CDR1 SGHRS, CDR2 YFSETQ. The CDR3 sequence: CASSVLGGHVGVDTQYF. The CDR3 nucleotides are TGCGCCAGCAGCGTGCTAGGGGGCCATGTGGGTGTAGATACGCAGTATTTT.

The V call is TRBV4-1, the J call TRBJ2-1; no clear D gene. Germline V gene data show CDR1 as MGHRA and CDR2 as YSYEKL. This CDR3 has 13 amino acids. Deletions cut 3 bases from V and 13 bases from J, with 16 bases between. Here the CDR3 DNA reads TGCGCCAGCAGCCAGGATCAAACAGAGACCCAGTTCTTC. Translated, it gives CASSQDQTETQFF.